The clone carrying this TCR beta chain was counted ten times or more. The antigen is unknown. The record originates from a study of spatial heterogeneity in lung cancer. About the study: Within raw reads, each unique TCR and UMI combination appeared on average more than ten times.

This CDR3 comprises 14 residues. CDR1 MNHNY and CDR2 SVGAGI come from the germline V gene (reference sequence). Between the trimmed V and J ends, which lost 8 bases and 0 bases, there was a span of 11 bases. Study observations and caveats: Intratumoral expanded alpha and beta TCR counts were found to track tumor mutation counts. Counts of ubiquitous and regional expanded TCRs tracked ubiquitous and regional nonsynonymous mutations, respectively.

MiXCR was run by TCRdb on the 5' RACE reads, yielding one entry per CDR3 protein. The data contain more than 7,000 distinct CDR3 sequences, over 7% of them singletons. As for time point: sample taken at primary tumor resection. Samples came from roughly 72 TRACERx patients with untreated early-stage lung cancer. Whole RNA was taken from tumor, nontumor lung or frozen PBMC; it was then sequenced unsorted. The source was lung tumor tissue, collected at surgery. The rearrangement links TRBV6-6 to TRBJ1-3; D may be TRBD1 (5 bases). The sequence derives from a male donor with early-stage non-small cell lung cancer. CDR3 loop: CASGTGNSGNTIYF. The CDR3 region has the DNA TGTGCCAGCGGTACAGGCAACTCTGGAAACACCATATATTTT.